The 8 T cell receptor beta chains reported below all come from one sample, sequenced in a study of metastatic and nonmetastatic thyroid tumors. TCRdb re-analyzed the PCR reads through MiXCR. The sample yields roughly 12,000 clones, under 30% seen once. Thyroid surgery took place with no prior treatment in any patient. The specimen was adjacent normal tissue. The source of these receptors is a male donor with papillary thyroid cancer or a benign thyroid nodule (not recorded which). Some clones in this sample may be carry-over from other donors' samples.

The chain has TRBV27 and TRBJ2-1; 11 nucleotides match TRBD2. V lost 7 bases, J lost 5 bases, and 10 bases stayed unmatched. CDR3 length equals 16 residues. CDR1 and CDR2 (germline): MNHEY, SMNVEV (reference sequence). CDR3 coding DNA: TGTGCCAGCAACTCCTTAGCGGGAGGGCCCAACAATGAGCAGTTCTTC. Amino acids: CASNSLAGGPNNEQFF.

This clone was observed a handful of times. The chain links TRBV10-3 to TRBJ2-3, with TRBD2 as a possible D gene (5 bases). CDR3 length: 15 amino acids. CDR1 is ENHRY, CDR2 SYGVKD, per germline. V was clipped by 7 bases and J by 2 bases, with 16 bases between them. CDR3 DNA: TGTGCCATCAATCCCGGGATACCTATCACAGATACGCAGTATTTT. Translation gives CAINPGIPITDTQYF.

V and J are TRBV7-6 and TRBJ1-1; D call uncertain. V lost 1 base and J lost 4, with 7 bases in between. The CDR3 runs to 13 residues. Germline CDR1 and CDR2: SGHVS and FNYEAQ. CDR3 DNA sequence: TGTGCCAGCAGCTTAGGCGAGACCACTGAAGCTTTCTTT. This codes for CASSLGETTEAFF.

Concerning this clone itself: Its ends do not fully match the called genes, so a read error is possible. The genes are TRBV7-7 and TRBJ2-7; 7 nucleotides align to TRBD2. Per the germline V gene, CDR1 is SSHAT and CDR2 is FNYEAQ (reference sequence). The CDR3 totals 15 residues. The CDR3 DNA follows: TGTGCTAGCAGTCTATTTTACGGCGGGGGACACGAGCAGTACTTC. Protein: CASSLFYGGGHEQYF. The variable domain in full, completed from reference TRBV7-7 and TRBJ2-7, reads GAGVSQSPRYKVTKRGQDVTLRCDPISSHATLYWYQQALGQGPEFLTYFNYEAQPDKSGLPSDRFSAERPEGSISTLTIQRTEQRDSAMYRCASSLFYGGGHEQYFGPGTRLTVT.

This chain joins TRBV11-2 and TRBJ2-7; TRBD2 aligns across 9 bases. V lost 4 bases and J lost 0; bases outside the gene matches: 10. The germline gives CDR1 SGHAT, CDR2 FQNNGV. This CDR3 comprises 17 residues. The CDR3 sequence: CASSSQPPLAGSYEQYF. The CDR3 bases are TGTGCCAGCAGCTCCCAACCCCCACTAGCGGGCTCCTACGAGCAGTACTTC.

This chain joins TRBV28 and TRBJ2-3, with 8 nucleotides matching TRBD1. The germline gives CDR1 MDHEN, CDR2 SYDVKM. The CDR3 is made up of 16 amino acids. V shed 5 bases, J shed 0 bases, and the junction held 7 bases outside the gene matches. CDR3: CASSLTGTGSTDTQYF. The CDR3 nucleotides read TGTGCCAGCAGTCTGACCGGGACAGGTAGCACAGATACGCAGTATTTT.

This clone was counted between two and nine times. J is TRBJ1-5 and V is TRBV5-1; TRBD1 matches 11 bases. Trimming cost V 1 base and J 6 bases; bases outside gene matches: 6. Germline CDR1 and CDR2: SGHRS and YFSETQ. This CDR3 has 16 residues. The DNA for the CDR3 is TGCGCCAGCAGCTTGTACGGACAGGGGGCAGGTCAGCCCCAGCATTTT. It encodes CASSLYGQGAGQPQHF.

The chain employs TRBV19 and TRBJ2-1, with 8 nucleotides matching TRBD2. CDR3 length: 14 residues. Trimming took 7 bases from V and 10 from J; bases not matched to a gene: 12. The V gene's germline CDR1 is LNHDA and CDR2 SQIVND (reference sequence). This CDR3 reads CASKFAGRAREQFF. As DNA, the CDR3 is TGTGCCAGTAAATTCGCCGGGAGGGCCCGAGAGCAGTTCTTC.